The 11 T cell receptor beta chains reported below all come from one sample, sequenced in a study of blood T cell repertoires in COVID-19. TCRdb keeps only in-frame clones here, not all; method: immunoSEQ multiplex PCR. The table shows around 68,000 clones, with 75% to 90% occurring only once. Material: peripheral blood. The receptor set was obtained from a man aged 50 to 59 with acute or convalescent COVID-19.

This chain uses TRBV12-2 with TRBJ1-4. TRBV12-2 is termed a pseudogene. The CDR3 spans 18 residues. In DNA, the CDR3 is TGTGCAAGTCGCTTAGAGGGGGGGATTTGCGCAACTAATGAAAAACTGTTTTTT. Protein product: CASRLEGGICATNEKLFF.

The J gene is TRBJ1-1, the V gene TRBV27; D uncertain. The V gene lost 1 base and the J gene lost 4 bases, with 10 bases spanning the gap. The CDR3 covers 14 residues. CDR1 MNHEY and CDR2 SMNVEV come from the germline V gene (reference sequence). The CDR3 bases are TGTGCCAGCAGTTTATTAAGGGCGGGCACTGAAGCTTTCTTT. Translation: CASSLLRAGTEAFF.

The chain has TRBV19 and TRBJ2-5; 10 bases are a match to TRBD2. CDR1 LNHDA and CDR2 SQIVND come from the germline V gene (reference sequence). Trimming cost V 3 bases and J 2 bases; bases outside gene matches: 3. The CDR3 loop spans 15 amino acids. Here the CDR3 DNA reads TGTGCCAGTAGTATCCGGACTAGCGGACAAGAGACCCAGTACTTC. It specifies CASSIRTSGQETQYF.

The V and J genes are TRBV6-1 and TRBJ1-2; D possibly corresponds to TRBD1 (6 bases). V lost 4 bases and J 4 bases, leaving 28 bases between the germline ends. Germline loops: CDR1 MNHNS, CDR2 SASEGT. This CDR3 is 19 amino acids long. The CDR3 coding sequence is TGTGCCAGCAGTGTTCACAGGGAGGGATATAGGATAAGTGGCTATGGCTACACCTTC. This encodes CASSVHREGYRISGYGYTF.

This chain joins TRBV12-3 or TRBV12-4 and TRBJ1-1, with 7 bases lining up with TRBD1. Unmatched junction bases numbered 13, after V lost 7 bases and J lost 11 bases. The CDR3 loop spans 13 amino acids. CDR3 DNA sequence: TGTGCCAGCATTCCCAGGACAGGAGGTGATGCTTTCTTT. Translation: CASIPRTGGDAFF.

This sequence joins TRBV18 and TRBJ2-1, with 8 bases lining up with TRBD2. CDR3 length: 18 residues. The J segment lost 0 bases and the V segment lost 3 bases, leaving 10 bases of the junction unmatched. Germline V CDR1 and CDR2: KGHSH, LQKENI. CDR3 loop: CASSPRAGGSASYNEQFF. The CDR3 DNA sequence: TGTGCCAGCTCACCCCGGGCGGGGGGTAGCGCCTCCTACAATGAGCAGTTCTTC.

The chain recombines TRBV6-2 or TRBV6-3 with TRBJ2-1; 9 bases are a match to TRBD2. CDR1 is MNHEY, CDR2 SVGEGT, per germline. With 4 bases clipped from V and 6 bases from J, the junction kept 4 bases outside the gene matches. The CDR3 length is 14 residues. The CDR3 reads CASSSSGGSNEQFF. CDR3 nucleotides: TGTGCCAGCAGTTCCAGCGGGGGGTCCAATGAGCAGTTCTTC.

This clone occurred once. V and J are TRBV28 and TRBJ2-5; 10 positions match TRBD1. V gave up 6 bases and J gave up 2 bases; unmatched junction bases: 6. CDR3 length: 15 amino acids. CDR1 MDHEN and CDR2 SYDVKM come from the germline V gene. CDR3 bases: TGTGCCAGCAGCTCCGACAGGGGGCGGCAAGAGACCCAGTACTTC. It is translated as CASSSDRGRQETQYF.

The count of this clone is one. The gene calls are TRBV12-5 and TRBJ1-1; 9 bases line up with TRBD1. V gave up 7 bases and J gave up 3 bases; unmatched junction bases: 6. Germline V gene lookup returns CDR1 LGHNT and CDR2 FRNRAP. The CDR3 is 14 residues long. The CDR3 spells CASALTGGDTEAFF. For the CDR3, the DNA is TGTGCTAGTGCCTTGACAGGGGGTGACACTGAAGCTTTCTTT.

The J gene is TRBJ1-5, the V gene TRBV5-6; D is uncertain. The ends were cut back, 0 bases at V and 2 bases at J, with 6 bases in the middle. The CDR3 runs to 14 residues. The germline V gene has CDR1 SGHDT and CDR2 YYEEEE. CDR3 sequence: CASSLASGNQPQHF. The CDR3 coding sequence is TGTGCCAGCAGCTTGGCTAGTGGCAATCAGCCCCAGCATTTT.

The chain has TRBV30 and TRBJ1-6; 7 bases are shared with TRBD1. The CDR3 contains 13 residues. V shed 5 bases, J shed 7 bases, and the junction held 5 bases outside the gene matches. Germline assignment: CDR1 GTSNPN and CDR2 SVGIG (reference sequence). The CDR3 loop is CAWAGQINSPLHF. The CDR3 DNA is TGTGCCTGGGCGGGACAGATCAATTCACCCCTCCACTTT.